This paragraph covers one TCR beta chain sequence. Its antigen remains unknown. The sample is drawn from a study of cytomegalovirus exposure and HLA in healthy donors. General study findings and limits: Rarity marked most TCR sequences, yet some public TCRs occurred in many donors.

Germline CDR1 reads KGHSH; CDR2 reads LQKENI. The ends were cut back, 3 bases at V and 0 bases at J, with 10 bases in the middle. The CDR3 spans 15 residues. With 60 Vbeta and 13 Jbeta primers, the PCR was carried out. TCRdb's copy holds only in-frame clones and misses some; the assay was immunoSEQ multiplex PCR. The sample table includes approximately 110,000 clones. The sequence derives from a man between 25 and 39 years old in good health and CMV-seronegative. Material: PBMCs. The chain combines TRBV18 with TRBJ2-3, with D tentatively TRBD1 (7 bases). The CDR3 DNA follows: TGTGCCAGCTCACCGACAGGGACTAGCACAGATACGCAGTATTTT. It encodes CASSPTGTSTDTQYF.